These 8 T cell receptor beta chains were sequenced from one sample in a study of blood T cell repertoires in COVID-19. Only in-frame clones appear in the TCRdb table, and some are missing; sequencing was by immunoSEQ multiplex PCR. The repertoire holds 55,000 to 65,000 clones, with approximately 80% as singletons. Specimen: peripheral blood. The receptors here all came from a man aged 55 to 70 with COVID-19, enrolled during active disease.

The CDR3 loop is CAITAAWTSGANTQYF. The CDR3 region has the DNA TGTGCCATCACTGCAGCCTGGACTAGCGGGGCGAATACGCAGTATTTT. J is TRBJ2-3 and V is TRBV10-3; 12 bases match TRBD2. The germline V gene has CDR1 ENHRY and CDR2 SYGVKD. The CDR3 is 16 residues long. Germline trimming cut 7 bases from V and 7 bases from J; bases unmatched to any gene: 12.

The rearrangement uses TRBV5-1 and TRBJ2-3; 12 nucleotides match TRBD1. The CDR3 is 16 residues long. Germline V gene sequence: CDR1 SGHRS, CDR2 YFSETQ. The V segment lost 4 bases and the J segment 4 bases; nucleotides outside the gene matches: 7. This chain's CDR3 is CASSRRDRGPADTQYF. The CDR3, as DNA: TGCGCCAGCAGCCGCCGGGACAGGGGGCCGGCAGATACGCAGTATTTT.

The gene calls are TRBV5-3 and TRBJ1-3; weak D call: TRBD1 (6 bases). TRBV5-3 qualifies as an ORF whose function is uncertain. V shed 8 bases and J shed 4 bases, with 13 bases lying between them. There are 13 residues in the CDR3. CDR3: CASPGAGGNTIYF. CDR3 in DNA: TGTGCCAGCCCAGGGGCAGGAGGAAACACCATATATTTT.

Written as DNA, the CDR3 is TGTGCCAGCAGTTACGGTACCGGGTCCTCTGGAAACACCATATATTTT. Translated: CASSYGTGSSGNTIYF. The chain employs TRBV6-5 and TRBJ1-3; no clear D gene. The V gene's germline CDR1 is MNHEY and CDR2 SVGAGI. The CDR3 is made up of 16 amino acids. V was trimmed by 2 bases and J by 0 bases, leaving 11 bases between them.

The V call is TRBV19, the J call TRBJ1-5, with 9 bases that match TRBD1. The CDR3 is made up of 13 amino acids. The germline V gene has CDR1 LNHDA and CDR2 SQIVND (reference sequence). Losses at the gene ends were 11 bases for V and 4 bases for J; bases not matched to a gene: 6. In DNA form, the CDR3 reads TGTGCCGCTAAGGACAGGGGAAATCAGCCCCAGCATTTT. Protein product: CAAKDRGNQPQHF.

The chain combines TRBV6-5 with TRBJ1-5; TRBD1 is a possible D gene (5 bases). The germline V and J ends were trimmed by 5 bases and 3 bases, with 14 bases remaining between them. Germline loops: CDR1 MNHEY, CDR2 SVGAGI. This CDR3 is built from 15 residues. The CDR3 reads CASSPPGGVNQPQHF. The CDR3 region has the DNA TGTGCCAGCAGTCCCCCGGGAGGGGTCAATCAGCCCCAGCATTTT.

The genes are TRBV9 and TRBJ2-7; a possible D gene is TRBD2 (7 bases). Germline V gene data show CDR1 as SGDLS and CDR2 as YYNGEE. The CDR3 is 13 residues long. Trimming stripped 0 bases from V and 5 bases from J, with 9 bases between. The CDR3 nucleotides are TGTGCCAGCAGCGTAGGCGGGGGCAACGAGCAGTACTTC. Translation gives CASSVGGGNEQYF.

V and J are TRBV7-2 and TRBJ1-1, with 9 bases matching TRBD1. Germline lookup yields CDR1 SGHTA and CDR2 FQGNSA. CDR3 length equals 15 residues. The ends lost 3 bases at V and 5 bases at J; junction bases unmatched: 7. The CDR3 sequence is CASSLGQGRGTEAFF. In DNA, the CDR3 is TGTGCCAGCAGCTTGGGACAGGGAAGAGGAACTGAAGCTTTCTTT.